This record covers a single T cell receptor (beta chain). What it recognizes is unknown. These data come from a study of cytomegalovirus exposure and HLA in healthy donors. Study-level points and caveats: Later genetic work tied a missense DCLRE1C variant to beta-chain V and J trimming.

Primers included in the PCR were 60 Vbeta and 13 Jbeta primers. The method was immunoSEQ multiplex PCR; TCRdb's version includes in-frame clones alone and lacks a portion of them. The table lists 100,000 to 120,000 clones, around 77% of them singletons. CDR3 length equals 16 residues. Per germline, CDR1 SGHNT and CDR2 YENEEA. Trimming took off 3 bases at V and 0 bases at J, with 12 bases between the two ends. The source material was PBMCs. The receptor comes from a woman aged 30 to 39 in good health and CMV-seropositive. This chain connects TRBV11-3 to TRBJ1-3; D call uncertain. The DNA of the CDR3 is TGTGCCAGCAGCTTTGCCCCGGTTAACTCTGGAAACACCATATATTTT. Its translation: CASSFAPVNSGNTIYF. Combining the CDR3 with reference TRBV11-3 and TRBJ1-3 gives the whole variable domain EAGVVQSPRYKIIEKKQPVAFWCNPISGHNTLYWYLQNLGQGPELLIRYENEEAVDDSQLPKDRFSAERLKGVDSTLKIQPAELGDSAVYLCASSFAPVNSGNTIYFGEGSWLTVV.